This is a list of T cell receptor beta chains from one sample in a study of blood T cell repertoires in COVID-19. The method was immunoSEQ multiplex PCR; TCRdb's version includes in-frame clones alone and lacks a portion of them. The table includes approximately 340,000 clones, roughly 90% detected once. Specimen: PBMCs or T cells enriched from blood (not recorded which). The receptor set was obtained from a woman aged 40 to 50 who had been exposed to COVID-19. The CDR3 runs from the conserved cysteine through the conserved F or W. The D gene is left open where the match is weak. Some rows have no size entry. The others give once, few or many, or a class for an expanded clone.

cdr3_length: 13
v_call: TRBV24-1
j_call: TRBJ2-7
clone_size: .
d_call: .
cdr3_nt: TGTGCCACCAGTGATCTAGATTCCCACGAGCAGTACTTC
cdr3_aa: CATSDLDSHEQYF

cdr3_length: 15
v_call: TRBV5-1
j_call: TRBJ1-2
clone_size: .
d_call: .
cdr3_nt: TGCGCCAGCAGCTTGCAAGCGGGGAGCGACTATGGCTACACCTTC
cdr3_aa: CASSLQAGSDYGYTF

cdr3_length: 16
v_call: TRBV12-5
j_call: TRBJ1-3
clone_size: .
d_call: TRBD1
cdr3_nt: TGTGCTAGTGGTTTGGGGGACAGAGTCTCTGGAAACACCATATATTTT
cdr3_aa: CASGLGDRVSGNTIYF

cdr3_length: 14
v_call: TRBV28
j_call: TRBJ1-5
clone_size: .
d_call: TRBD1
cdr3_nt: TGTGCCAGCAACACAGGGGGCGACAATCAGCCCCAGCATTTT
cdr3_aa: CASNTGGDNQPQHF

cdr3_length: 16
v_call: TRBV24-1
j_call: TRBJ2-1
clone_size: .
d_call: TRBD1
cdr3_nt: TGTGCCACCAGTGAGTCAGGGGGCCAGGCCTACAATGAGCAGTTCTTC
cdr3_aa: CATSESGGQAYNEQFF

cdr3_length: 14
v_call: TRBV3-1/TRBV3-2
j_call: TRBJ1-6
clone_size: .
d_call: .
cdr3_nt: TGTGCCAGCAGCCTCAGTCAACCTAATTCACCCCTCCACTTT
cdr3_aa: CASSLSQPNSPLHF

cdr3_length: 18
v_call: TRBV6-2/TRBV6-3
j_call: TRBJ2-7
clone_size: .
d_call: TRBD2
cdr3_nt: TGTGCCAGCAGTCATCACGGGCGGTCCGCGGGGGGAGCCTACGAGCAGTACTTC
cdr3_aa: CASSHHGRSAGGAYEQYF

cdr3_length: 16
v_call: TRBV5-1
j_call: TRBJ2-1
clone_size: .
d_call: TRBD2
cdr3_nt: TGCGCCAGCAGCTTGGAGACTAGCGGGGGCCTCGGGAAGCAGTTCTTC
cdr3_aa: CASSLETSGGLGKQFF

cdr3_length: 13
v_call: TRBV18
j_call: TRBJ2-7
clone_size: .
d_call: .
cdr3_nt: TGTGCCAGCTCGCCCAGGGAAACCTACGAGCAGTACTTC
cdr3_aa: CASSPRETYEQYF

cdr3_length: 15
v_call: TRBV2
j_call: TRBJ2-7
clone_size: .
d_call: TRBD1
cdr3_nt: TGTGCCAGCAGTGAAGCGCCCAGGGGGCTTTACGAGCAGTACTTC
cdr3_aa: CASSEAPRGLYEQYF

cdr3_length: 19
v_call: TRBV5-8
j_call: TRBJ1-5
clone_size: .
d_call: .
cdr3_nt: TGTGCCGGCCGAAAGAGACAAGACCGATCTCAATATAGCAATCAGCCCCAGCATTTT
cdr3_aa: CAGRKRQDRSQYSNQPQHF

cdr3_length: 13
v_call: TRBV2
j_call: TRBJ2-1
clone_size: .
d_call: .
cdr3_nt: TGTGCCAGCAGATTGACAGCGTCCAATGAGCAGTTCTTC
cdr3_aa: CASRLTASNEQFF

cdr3_length: 16
v_call: TRBV3-1/TRBV3-2
j_call: TRBJ1-2
clone_size: many
d_call: .
cdr3_nt: TGTGCCAGCAGCCAAGTCCAGCGGGGTTTAAACTATGGCTACACCTTC
cdr3_aa: CASSQVQRGLNYGYTF

cdr3_length: 12
v_call: TRBV2
j_call: TRBJ1-4
clone_size: .
d_call: .
cdr3_nt: TGTGCCAGCAGACGGGGGTTGGAAAAACTGTTTTTT
cdr3_aa: CASRRGLEKLFF

cdr3_length: 15
v_call: TRBV19
j_call: TRBJ1-4
clone_size: .
d_call: TRBD1
cdr3_nt: TGTGCCAGTAGTCAGACAGGGAACCGGAATGAAAAACTGTTTTTT
cdr3_aa: CASSQTGNRNEKLFF

cdr3_length: 14
v_call: TRBV13
j_call: TRBJ2-1
clone_size: .
d_call: TRBD2
cdr3_nt: TGTGCCAGCAGCTTCGGGACTAGTGATGATGAGCAGTTCTTC
cdr3_aa: CASSFGTSDDEQFF

cdr3_length: 14
v_call: TRBV23-1
j_call: TRBJ2-7
clone_size: .
d_call: TRBD1
cdr3_nt: TGCGCCAGCAGTCTTCGGCAGGGGGCGGAAGAGCAGTACTTC
cdr3_aa: CASSLRQGAEEQYF

cdr3_length: 17
v_call: TRBV2
j_call: TRBJ2-1
clone_size: .
d_call: .
cdr3_nt: TGTGCCAGCAGTGACGTCGGAGGTACTAGATCCTACAATGAGCAGTTCTTC
cdr3_aa: CASSDVGGTRSYNEQFF

cdr3_length: 14
v_call: TRBV11-2
j_call: TRBJ1-5
clone_size: .
d_call: TRBD1
cdr3_nt: TGTGCCAGCAGCTTAGAAGGGGGCGGTCAGCCCCAGCATTTT
cdr3_aa: CASSLEGGGQPQHF

cdr3_length: 16
v_call: TRBV6-5
j_call: TRBJ2-1
clone_size: .
d_call: TRBD2
cdr3_nt: TGTGCCAGCAGTTTCGGGAGCGCGGGAGGGTCATTAGAGCAGTTCTTC
cdr3_aa: CASSFGSAGGSLEQFF

cdr3_length: 13
v_call: TRBV29-1
j_call: TRBJ1-1
clone_size: .
d_call: .
cdr3_nt: TGCAGCGTTTCCCCGGGATTAACACGTGAAGCTTTCTTT
cdr3_aa: CSVSPGLTREAFF

cdr3_length: 14
v_call: TRBV7-9
j_call: TRBJ2-7
clone_size: .
d_call: TRBD2
cdr3_nt: TGTGCCAGCAGCCCCATAGCGGGACTGAACGAGCAGTACTTC
cdr3_aa: CASSPIAGLNEQYF

cdr3_length: 14
v_call: TRBV10-3
j_call: TRBJ2-1
clone_size: .
d_call: .
cdr3_nt: TGTGCCATCAGTGAGTCTGATTCCGGGAATGAGCAGTTCTTC
cdr3_aa: CAISESDSGNEQFF

cdr3_length: 13
v_call: TRBV9
j_call: TRBJ1-3
clone_size: .
d_call: .
cdr3_nt: TGTGCCAGCAGCGTAGGAGTTGGAAACACCATATATTTT
cdr3_aa: CASSVGVGNTIYF

cdr3_length: 15
v_call: TRBV5-4
j_call: TRBJ2-3
clone_size: .
d_call: TRBD1
cdr3_nt: TGTGCCAGCAGTCGTCCCGGGACAGGGCCCAGGGCGCAGTATTTT
cdr3_aa: CASSRPGTGPRAQYF

cdr3_length: 18
v_call: TRBV19
j_call: TRBJ1-3
clone_size: once
d_call: TRBD1
cdr3_nt: TGTGCCAGTAGCGTGTCCCGGGACAGGGGAAAAGGTGGAAACACCATATATTTT
cdr3_aa: CASSVSRDRGKGGNTIYF

cdr3_length: 18
v_call: TRBV5-5
j_call: TRBJ1-1
clone_size: .
d_call: .
cdr3_nt: TGTGCCAGCAGCTTTTCTTTGGGGAGGGATATGGGAGGAACTGAAGCTTTCTTT
cdr3_aa: CASSFSLGRDMGGTEAFF

cdr3_length: 14
v_call: TRBV9
j_call: TRBJ1-6
clone_size: .
d_call: .
cdr3_nt: TGTGCCAGCAGCGGCCCCGAGAGGAATTCACCCCTCCACTTT
cdr3_aa: CASSGPERNSPLHF

cdr3_length: 15
v_call: TRBV5-6
j_call: TRBJ2-7
clone_size: few
d_call: TRBD2
cdr3_nt: TGTGCCAGCAGCTTCTCGACTAGCGGGCCCTACGAGCAGTACTTC
cdr3_aa: CASSFSTSGPYEQYF

cdr3_length: 15
v_call: TRBV2
j_call: TRBJ1-4
clone_size: .
d_call: .
cdr3_nt: TGTGCCAGCAGTGAAGGGAGAGGGAGAAAAGAAAAACTGTTTTTT
cdr3_aa: CASSEGRGRKEKLFF

cdr3_length: 16
v_call: TRBV24-1
j_call: TRBJ2-7
clone_size: .
d_call: .
cdr3_nt: TGTGCCACCAGTGATTCAACTAGCTTTCTTGGCTCCGAGCAGTACTTC
cdr3_aa: CATSDSTSFLGSEQYF

cdr3_length: 14
v_call: TRBV19
j_call: TRBJ1-1
clone_size: .
d_call: .
cdr3_nt: TGTGCCAGTAGTAGAACCAGGGGTAGGACTGAAGCTTTCTTT
cdr3_aa: CASSRTRGRTEAFF

cdr3_length: 18
v_call: TRBV15
j_call: TRBJ2-1
clone_size: .
d_call: TRBD2
cdr3_nt: TGTGCCACCAGCAGAGATCGGACTAGCGGGAGAATCTACAATGAGCAGTTCTTC
cdr3_aa: CATSRDRTSGRIYNEQFF

cdr3_length: 17
v_call: TRBV19
j_call: TRBJ2-2
clone_size: .
d_call: TRBD2
cdr3_nt: TGTGCCAGTAGTCCCCGAGCGGGAGGGCCTTTAGGCGGGGAGCTGTTTTTT
cdr3_aa: CASSPRAGGPLGGELFF

cdr3_length: 13
v_call: TRBV9
j_call: TRBJ2-3
clone_size: .
d_call: TRBD1
cdr3_nt: TGTGCCAGCAGCTTTCAGGGACAGGGGACGCAGTATTTT
cdr3_aa: CASSFQGQGTQYF

cdr3_length: 14
v_call: TRBV11-1
j_call: TRBJ2-5
clone_size: .
d_call: .
cdr3_nt: TGTGCCAGCAGCTTAGAGTTCCGGGGAGAGACCCAGTACTTC
cdr3_aa: CASSLEFRGETQYF

cdr3_length: 12
v_call: TRBV12-3/TRBV12-4
j_call: TRBJ1-1
clone_size: .
d_call: .
cdr3_nt: TGTGCCAGCAGTTTAGGGACAAATGAAGCTTTCTTT
cdr3_aa: CASSLGTNEAFF

cdr3_length: 18
v_call: TRBV24-1
j_call: TRBJ1-4
clone_size: .
d_call: TRBD1
cdr3_nt: TGTGCCACCAGTGTTACCTCAGGGGGGACACCCGGGAAGGAAAAACTGTTTTTT
cdr3_aa: CATSVTSGGTPGKEKLFF

cdr3_length: 12
v_call: TRBV15
j_call: TRBJ2-7
clone_size: once
d_call: .
cdr3_nt: TGTGCCACCAGCAGAGATGGCTCCGAGCAGTACTTC
cdr3_aa: CATSRDGSEQYF

cdr3_length: 13
v_call: TRBV2
j_call: TRBJ1-4
clone_size: once
d_call: TRBD1
cdr3_nt: TGTGCCAGCAGGGGACAGAACAATGAAAAACTGTTTTTT
cdr3_aa: CASRGQNNEKLFF

cdr3_length: 15
v_call: TRBV5-1
j_call: TRBJ2-5
clone_size: .
d_call: TRBD2
cdr3_nt: TGCGCCAGCAGCTTTGAGAGCGGGGCTGTGGAGACCCAGTACTTC
cdr3_aa: CASSFESGAVETQYF